This T cell receptor beta chain appears in the sequencing data of a study of response to subunit inactivated influenza vaccine. General study findings and limits: Few new T cells, the authors suggested, are recruited by each seasonal influenza vaccination.

Germline V lookup: CDR1 LGHNA, CDR2 YSLEER. The CDR3 sequence is 15 residues long. The V gene end was trimmed by 3 bases and the J gene end by 6 bases; junction bases not matched to a gene: 9. From the RT-PCR reads, TCRdb called clonotypes with MiXCR, one entry per CDR3 protein. This repertoire shows around 300,000 distinct CDR3 sequences, about 20% found once; its top ten account for 9% to 12%. For this clonotype: Its antigen is currently unknown.

The chain recombines TRBV4-3 with TRBJ2-7, with 9 bases aligning to TRBD1. Sequenced material: PBMCs from blood, taken roughly 20 months after vaccination. The sequence came from a man aged 50 to 69 who received an inactivated influenza vaccine. In DNA, the CDR3 is TGCGCCAGCAGCCATTGGGGACAGGGAGTCGGCGAGCAGTACTTC. Its protein is CASSHWGQGVGEQYF.